This entry features one T cell receptor (beta chain) sequence. Its binding antigen is unknown. No much larger clone is present one base from it, and per-base qualities are unavailable. This specimen belongs to a study of identical twins (dated by TCRdb to about 2016). About the study as a whole: To test whether fetal clonotypes persist, this study deep-sequenced TCR alpha and beta repertoires from monozygotic twins, from unrelated adults of various ages, and from cord blood. To rule out contamination, replicate twin experiments were performed at different times with different library preparation protocols. Here is what the overall study found, with its caveats: Invariant T cells such as MAIT and iNKT could partly confound zero-insertion analyses, although diverse VJ usage argued against such confounding for most clonotypes. Fewer insertions were carried by abundant cord blood beta clonotypes; a weaker similar trend was observed in young adult naive repertoires, while no such trend was observed in memory repertoires. Out-of-frame TCR alpha sharing in monozygotic twins was systematically underestimated by recombination models, whereas sharing between unrelated individuals was in agreement with the recombination models. In beta out-of-frame sequences, excess twin sharing was weaker, because having fewer shared sequences lowered the signal-to-noise ratio. Because the same donors could not be followed over many years, conclusions were based on cross-sectional statistical analysis. Compared with coincidental sharing between unrelated individuals, an excess of low generation-probability sequences was observed among out-of-frame TCR alpha sequences shared between twins.

The CDR3 contains 17 residues, cysteine and phenylalanine counted. Only the CDR3 DNA stays, 51 bases, in frame from base 1. Looking up the germline V gene yields CDR1 MNHEY and CDR2 SVGAGI. Trimming accounts for 4 bases at V and 5 bases at J, while the number of junction bases matched to no gene is 13. Libraries were built with 5' RACE. The sequencer listed for this sample is Illumina HiSeq 2000. A universal primer binding site was added through template switching, and the final cDNA carried a unique molecular identifier so that TCR cDNA molecules could be counted accurately. Specific primers in the conserved constant-segment region were used to synthesize first-strand cDNA for TCR alpha and beta chains. Each cDNA library was double barcoded, with a SMART-Mk sample barcode plus Illumina barcodes, to control for contamination. TruSeq adapter sequences, together with Illumina sample barcodes, were added in two successive PCR steps. The TCR alpha and beta cDNA libraries were sequenced on the Illumina HiSeq platform using custom primers. The paper's data handling went like this. Raw reads were processed with MiGEC to extract unique molecular identifiers, and MiXCR was used to determine CDR3 positions. Recombination models were inferred per individual with the repgenHMM and IGoR tools using an EM algorithm. Shared clonotype analysis was performed with the tcR package in R, normalizing sharing by the product of cloneset sizes. To study raw recombination free of thymic and clonal selection effects, out-of-frame nonproductive sequences were analyzed. The raw public reads went through TCRdb reprocessing: fastp at Q25, MiXCR clone calling, in-frame beta chains kept. Rows matching on CDR3 protein sequence are summarized as one entry with the most common DNA and genes. Here the V and J calls rest on TCRdb's processing, not on the authors' analysis. The sample yields hundreds of thousands of distinct CDR3 sequences; around a sixth were counted once. Together, the top ten hold around 13% of the sample.

Every donor was a healthy Caucasian. Three pairs of female monozygotic twins, all aged roughly 18 to 29 years, were included in the twin cohort. RNA for TCR libraries was isolated from peripheral blood mononuclear cells. The same sample was also studied in work on T cells expressing NK-cell markers. As that second paper reports: TCR beta-chain repertoires were profiled in sorted CD3+CD56+NKG2C+, CD3+CD56+NKG2C- and CD3+CD56-NKG2C+ T-cell subsets from fewer than 10 donors. Seven of the eight sequenced donors were HCMV-seropositive and one was HCMV-seronegative. In several experiments an anti-gammadeltaTCR antibody was added to restrict sorting to alphabetaTCR-expressing T cells. In several donors, the dominant CD3+CD56+NKG2C+ clonotypes were found to rank among the top 10 CD8+ clonotypes and to make up roughly 1.0-8% of CD8+ T cells. Those dominant clonotypes were again the most abundant among CD3+CD56-NKG2C+ cells in a handful of donors, at roughly 25-65%. Whether the expanded NKG2C-expressing T cell clones were specific for HCMV antigens remained unclear. The eight sequenced donors were randomly selected healthy volunteers, three men and five women. HCMV-specific IgG was detected in serum with a commercial ELISA kit to determine HCMV serostatus. Bulk peripheral blood T-cell repertoires were additionally sequenced from unsorted PBMC for roughly six donors. Reads were demultiplexed and grouped by UMI with MIGEC, and clonotypes were assembled and quantified with MiTCR. To remove erroneous sequences, TCR cDNA sequences were retained only when supported by two or more reads. Downstream repertoire analysis used the tcR package, and clonotypes were matched across fractions by CDR3 nucleotide sequence plus V segment. Antigen specificity was annotated against VDJdb with VDJmatch, allowing one amino acid substitution in CDR3.

The chain links TRBV6-5 with TRBJ2-3; 9 bases in the middle match TRBD1. This TCR came from a woman aged 18-29 years in good health. Material for sequencing was PBMCs. The CDR3 reads CASSSTPGTGYEDTQYF. The DNA sequence follows: TGTGCCAGCAGTTCCACCCCCGGGACAGGGTATGAAGATACGCAGTATTTT.